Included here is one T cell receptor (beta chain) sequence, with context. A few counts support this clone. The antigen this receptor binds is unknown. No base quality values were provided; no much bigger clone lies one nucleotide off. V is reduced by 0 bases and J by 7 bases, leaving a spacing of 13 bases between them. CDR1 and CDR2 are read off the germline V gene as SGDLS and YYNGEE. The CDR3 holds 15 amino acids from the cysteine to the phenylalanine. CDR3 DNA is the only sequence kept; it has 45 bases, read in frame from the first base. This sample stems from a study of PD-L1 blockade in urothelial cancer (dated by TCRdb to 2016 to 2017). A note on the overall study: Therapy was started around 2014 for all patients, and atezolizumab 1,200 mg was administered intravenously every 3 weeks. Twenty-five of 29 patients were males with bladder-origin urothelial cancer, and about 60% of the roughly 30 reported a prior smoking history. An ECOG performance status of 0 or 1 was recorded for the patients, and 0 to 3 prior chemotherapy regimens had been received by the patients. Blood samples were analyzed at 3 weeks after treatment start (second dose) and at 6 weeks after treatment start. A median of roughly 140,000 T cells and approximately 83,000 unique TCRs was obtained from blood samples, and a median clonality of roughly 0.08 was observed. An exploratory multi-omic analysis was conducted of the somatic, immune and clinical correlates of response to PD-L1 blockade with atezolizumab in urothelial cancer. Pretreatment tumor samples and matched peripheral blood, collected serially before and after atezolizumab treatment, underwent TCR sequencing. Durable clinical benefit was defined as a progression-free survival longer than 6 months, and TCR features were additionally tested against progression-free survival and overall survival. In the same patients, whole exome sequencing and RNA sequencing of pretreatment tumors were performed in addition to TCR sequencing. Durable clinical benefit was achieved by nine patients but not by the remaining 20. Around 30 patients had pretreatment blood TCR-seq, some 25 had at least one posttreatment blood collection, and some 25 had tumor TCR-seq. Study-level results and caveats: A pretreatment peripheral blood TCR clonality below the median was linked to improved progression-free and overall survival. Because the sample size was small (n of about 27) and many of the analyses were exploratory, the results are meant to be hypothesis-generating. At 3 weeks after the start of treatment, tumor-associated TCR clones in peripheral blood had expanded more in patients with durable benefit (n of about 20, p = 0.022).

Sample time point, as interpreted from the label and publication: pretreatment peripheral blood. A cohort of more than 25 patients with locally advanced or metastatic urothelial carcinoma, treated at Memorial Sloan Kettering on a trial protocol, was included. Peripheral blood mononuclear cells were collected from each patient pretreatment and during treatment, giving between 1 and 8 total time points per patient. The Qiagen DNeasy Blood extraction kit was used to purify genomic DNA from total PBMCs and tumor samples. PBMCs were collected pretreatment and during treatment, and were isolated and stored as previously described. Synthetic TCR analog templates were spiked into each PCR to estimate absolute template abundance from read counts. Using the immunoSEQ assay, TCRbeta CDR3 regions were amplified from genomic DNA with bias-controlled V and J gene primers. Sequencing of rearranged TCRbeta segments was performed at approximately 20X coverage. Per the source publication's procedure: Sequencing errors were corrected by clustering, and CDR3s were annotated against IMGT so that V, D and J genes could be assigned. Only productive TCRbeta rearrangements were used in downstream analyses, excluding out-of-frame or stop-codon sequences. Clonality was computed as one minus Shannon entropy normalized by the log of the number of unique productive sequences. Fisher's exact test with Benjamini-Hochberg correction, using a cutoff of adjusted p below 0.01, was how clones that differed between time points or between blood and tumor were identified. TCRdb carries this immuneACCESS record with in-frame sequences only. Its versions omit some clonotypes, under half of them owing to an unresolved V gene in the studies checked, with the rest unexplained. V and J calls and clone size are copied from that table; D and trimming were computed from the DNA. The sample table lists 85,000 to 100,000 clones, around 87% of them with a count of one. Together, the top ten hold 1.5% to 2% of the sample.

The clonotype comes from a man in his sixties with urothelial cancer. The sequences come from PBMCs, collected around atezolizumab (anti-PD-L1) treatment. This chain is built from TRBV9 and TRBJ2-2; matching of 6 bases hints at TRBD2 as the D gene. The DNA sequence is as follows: TGTGCCAGCAGCGTAGGTGGGGGGACCGGCGGGGAGCTGTTTTTT. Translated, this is CASSVGGGTGGELFF.